This TCR beta chain originates from a study of cytomegalovirus exposure and HLA in healthy donors. Study-wide results and limits: As a later analysis revealed, most CMV-associated TCR beta chains appeared HLA-restricted. Across donors, presence/absence analyses took sequencing depth to be roughly uniform. Both high specificity and high sensitivity reportedly marked the classifier's diagnosis of cytomegalovirus status.

The CDR3 extends over 19 amino acids. J was trimmed by 1 base and V by 5 bases; bases with no gene match: 15. Germline V gene sequence: CDR1 SEHNR, CDR2 FQNEAQ (reference sequence). As concerns this clone: The antigen remains undetermined.

PCR primers comprised 60 Vbeta and 13 Jbeta primers. The data were produced by immunoSEQ multiplex PCR, yet TCRdb's version contains in-frame clones alone and is incomplete. Of about 120,000 clones in the sample, more than 60% were seen once. The sample was PBMCs. The receptor comes from a man between 18 and 35 years old in good health and CMV-seronegative. The rearrangement joins TRBV7-9 to TRBJ1-1, with TRBD1 identical over 11 bases. In DNA, the CDR3 is TGTGCCAGCAGCCTATACCCCGGGACAGGGGGTGACGGGAACACTGAAGCTTTCTTT. Its translation is CASSLYPGTGGDGNTEAFF.